Sequencing of this T cell receptor beta chain was carried out in a study of lymphopenia after photon versus proton radiotherapy. Profiled with immunoSEQ multiplex PCR; TCRdb holds only in-frame clones, not every one. The sample lists approximately 30,000 clones, about four fifths occurring once. The CDR3 covers 12 residues. Germline V gene lookup returns CDR1 MNHEY and CDR2 SVGAGI. V shed 8 bases, J shed 7 bases, and the junction held 8 bases outside the gene matches. Study conclusions and caveats: Under photons, naive T cells and diversity fell while effector/memory populations rose.

To note about this clone: Antigen: not known.

This material consisted of peripheral blood, taken from a patient treated with photon-based radiotherapy. The source of this sequence is a woman aged 45-59 years with pancreatic cancer. This chain connects TRBV6-5 to TRBJ2-7; 7 positions match TRBD2. CDR3 region: CASGEGPREQYF. CDR3 nucleotide sequence: TGTGCCAGCGGGGAGGGTCCTCGGGAGCAGTACTTC.